This T cell receptor beta chain was sequenced during a study of a mutant IDH1 vaccine in newly diagnosed glioma. As for the study in general: Investigators started vaccination 4-6 weeks after radiotherapy alone, or with temozolomide cycles.

The time point was: week 47, end of study. Vaccinated patients received 300 ug of mutant IDH1 20-mer peptide per dose, with topical imiquimod. Study-wide results and caveats: Among top peripheral T cell clonotypes, changes seemed unrelated to pseudoprogression.

In the case of this clone: The antigen is unknown.

The CDR3 has 16 amino acids. Trimming took off 0 bases at V and 3 bases at J, with 15 bases between the two ends. Looked up from germline, CDR1 is MGHRA and CDR2 is YSYEKL. The assay was immunoSEQ multiplex PCR, and TCRdb's table has in-frame clones only and misses some. The table lists over 80,000 clones, roughly four fifths of them singletons. The chain is built from TRBV4-1 and TRBJ2-7; D not certain. The material sequenced was PBMCs, taken from a glioma patient whose treatment included an IDH1 peptide vaccine. This clonotype was sampled from a man aged 40-49 years with glioma. The CDR3 sequence is CASSQEISNSFYEQYF. The DNA for the CDR3 is TGCGCCAGCAGCCAAGAAATTTCGAACAGCTTCTACGAGCAGTACTTC.